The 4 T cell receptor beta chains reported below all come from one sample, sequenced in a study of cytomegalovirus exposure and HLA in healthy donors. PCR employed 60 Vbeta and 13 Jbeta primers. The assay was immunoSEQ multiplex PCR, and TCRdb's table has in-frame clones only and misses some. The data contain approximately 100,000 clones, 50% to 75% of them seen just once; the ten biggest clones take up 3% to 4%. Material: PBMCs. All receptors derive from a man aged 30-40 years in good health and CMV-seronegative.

CDR3 loop: CASSLQSSGSYEQYF. The CDR3 DNA reads TGTGCCAGCTCACTACAATCTAGCGGCTCCTACGAGCAGTACTTC. V and J are TRBV18 and TRBJ2-7, with 7 bases that match TRBD2. This CDR3 is built from 15 residues. Germline V gene data show CDR1 as KGHSH and CDR2 as LQKENI. V lost 4 bases, J lost 0 bases, and 6 bases stayed unmatched.

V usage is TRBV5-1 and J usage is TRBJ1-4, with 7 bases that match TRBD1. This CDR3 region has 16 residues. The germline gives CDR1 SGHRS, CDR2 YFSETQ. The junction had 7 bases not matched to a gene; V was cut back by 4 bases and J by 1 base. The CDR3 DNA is TGCGCCAGCAGCATACAGGGGTTCGGAACTAATGAAAAACTGTTTTTT. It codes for CASSIQGFGTNEKLFF.

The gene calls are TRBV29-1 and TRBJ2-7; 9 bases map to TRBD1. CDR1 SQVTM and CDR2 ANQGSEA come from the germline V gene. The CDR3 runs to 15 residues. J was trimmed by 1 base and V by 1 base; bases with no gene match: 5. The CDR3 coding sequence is TGCAGCGTTGAAGTGGGGACAGGGAGGTCCTACGAGCAGTACTTC. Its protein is CSVEVGTGRSYEQYF.

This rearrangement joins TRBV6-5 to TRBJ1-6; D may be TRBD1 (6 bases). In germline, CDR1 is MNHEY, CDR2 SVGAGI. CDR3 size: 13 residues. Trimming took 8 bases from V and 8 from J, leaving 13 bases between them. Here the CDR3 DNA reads TGTGCCAGCTCTTACAGGGAATATTCACCCCTCCACTTT. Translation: CASSYREYSPLHF.